The rows below give T cell receptor beta chains drawn from one sample of a study of blood T cell repertoires in COVID-19. The data were produced by immunoSEQ multiplex PCR, yet TCRdb's version contains in-frame clones alone and is incomplete. Altogether fewer than 35,000 clones are present, 70% to 90% being singletons, with the ten largest covering 5.5% to 8.5%. Sequencing used peripheral blood. Receptors originate from a man aged 55 to 70 with active COVID-19. The CDR3 runs from the conserved cysteine through the conserved F or W. The D gene is left open where the match is weak.

TRBD2,TRBV5-1,TRBJ2-7,TGCGCCAGCAGCTTGATGGCTAGCGGGATCTACGAGCAGTACTTC,CASSLMASGIYEQYF
NA,TRBV29-1,TRBJ2-2,TGCAGCGTTGTACTCGGACAGACGAACACCGGGGAGCTGTTTTTT,CSVVLGQTNTGELFF
NA,TRBV28,TRBJ1-4,TGTGCCAGCAGTTTGGGGGGGTCGAATGAAAAACTGTTTTTT,CASSLGGSNEKLFF
NA,TRBV5-1,TRBJ2-5,TGCGCCAGCAGCTCGGGGGAGACCCAGTACTTC,CASSSGETQYF
TRBD2,TRBV7-2,TRBJ2-7,TGTGCCAGCAGCTACCGGACTAGCGGGAGTAAGGTTACCTACGAGCAGTACTTC,CASSYRTSGSKVTYEQYF
TRBD2,TRBV6-5,TRBJ2-1,TGTGCCAGCAGTTCCCCAACTAGCGGGACGTCCGAGCAGTTCTTC,CASSSPTSGTSEQFF
NA,TRBV3-1/TRBV3-2,TRBJ1-1,TGTGCCAGCCAGGACAGCTGGAACACTGAAGCTTTCTTT,CASQDSWNTEAFF
TRBD1,TRBV6-5,TRBJ2-7,TGTGCCAGCCGGGCGAGGGACAGCTACGAGCAGTACTTC,CASRARDSYEQYF
TRBD2,TRBV14,TRBJ2-5,TGTGCCAGCAGCCAAGATCCCCCAAGCGGGAGGGGGGAGCAAGAGACCCAGTACTTC,CASSQDPPSGRGEQETQYF
NA,TRBV11-1,TRBJ2-1,TGTGCCAGCAGCTTATCCAGCCAGCGGATCTACAATGAGCAGTTCTTC,CASSLSSQRIYNEQFF
TRBD2,TRBV4-1,TRBJ2-4,TGCGCCAGCAGCCAAACGGGACTAGCGGAGGACTACATCGCCAAAAACATTCAGTACTTC,CASSQTGLAEDYIAKNIQYF
NA,TRBV11-2,TRBJ1-4,TGTGCCAGCAGCCCCAGAACGTGGGAAAAACTGTTTTTT,CASSPRTWEKLFF